This passage covers 19 T cell receptor beta chains from one sample sequenced in a study of T cells in women clearing cervical HPV infection. TCRdb's copy holds only in-frame clones and misses some; the assay was immunoSEQ multiplex PCR. This table lists roughly 30,000 clones. The sample comprised blood buffy coat. The receptor set was obtained from a woman between 18 and 70 years old with a cervical HPV16 infection that either progressed to CIN3+ or cleared (not recorded which).

CDR3 sequence reads: CASSSLSYEQYF. The sequenced CDR3 bases are TGTGCCAGCAGCTCACTGTCCTACGAG. V gene TRBV5-6 combines with J gene TRBJ2-7; no clear D gene. The DNA ends 3 residues before the CDR3 does, and the rest of the CDR3 is filled in from the germline J gene. Germline V gene sequence: CDR1 SGHDT, CDR2 YYEEEE. With 3 bases removed from V and 1 base from J, the gap between germline ends came to 5 bases. The CDR3 has 12 amino acids.

As to this clone: The CDR3 end is not reached by the read, which stops 3 residues before it; the germline J gene fills it in. This chain joins TRBV2 and TRBJ1-5; 8 nucleotides line up with TRBD1. The CDR3 totals 15 residues. V dropped 3 bases and J dropped 3; count of bases not matched to a gene: 4. CDR1 is SNHLY and CDR2 is FYNNEI in the germline V gene. This chain's CDR3 is CASSEQGQVNQPQHF. CDR3 DNA (partial): TGTGCCAGCAGTGAGCAGGGACAGGTCAATCAGCCC.

As regards this clone: The sequence runs out 3 residues before the end of the CDR3; the remainder is reconstructed from the germline J gene. The V call is TRBV20-1, the J call TRBJ1-5, with D perhaps matching TRBD1 (5 bases). Germline V lookup: CDR1 DFQATT, CDR2 SNEGSKA (reference sequence). V lost 6 bases and J 1 base, leaving 13 bases between the germline ends. The CDR3 runs 14 residues. The CDR3 protein is CSAQVGQSNQPQHF. The sequenced part of the CDR3 DNA is TGCAGTGCCCAGGTGGGGCAGAGCAATCAGCCC.

A note on this clone: The missing CDR3 end, 3 residues past where the read stops, is filled in from the germline J gene. The V gene is TRBV7-8, the J gene TRBJ1-5; tentative D call: TRBD1 (6 bases). The ends were cut back, 4 bases at V and 0 bases at J, with 13 bases in the middle. The germline V gene has CDR1 SGHVS and CDR2 FQNEAQ. The CDR3 consists of 16 residues. The CDR3: CASSSEGGHSNQPQHF. The DNA read from the CDR3 is TGTGCCAGCAGCTCCGAGGGGGGGCATAGCAATCAGCCC.

A remark on this clone: The read terminates 3 residues before the CDR3 end, so the remaining end is supplied by the germline J gene. The rearrangement uses TRBV2 and TRBJ2-1; weak D call: TRBD1 (7 bases). Germline CDR1 SNHLY, CDR2 FYNNEI. The CDR3 covers 14 residues. Trimming took 5 bases from V and 7 from J, leaving 15 bases between them. The CDR3 spells CASSPRGAWNEQFF. The CDR3 DNA, read in part, is TGTGCCAGCAGTCCCAGGGGGGCCTGGAATGAG.

On this clone: The read stops 3 residues short of the end of the CDR3; the missing end is completed from the germline J gene. The chain joins TRBV2 to TRBJ1-1, with D possibly being TRBD1 (6 bases). Germline V gene data show CDR1 as SNHLY and CDR2 as FYNNEI. The CDR3 totals 15 residues. Trimming left V 4 bases short and J 4 bases short, with 16 bases between. CDR3 bases read: TGTGCCAGCAGTGGGTTACAGGGCAGTACCACTGAA. Its translation: CASSGLQGSTTE. The complete CDR3 sequence is CASSGLQGSTTEAFF.

As regards this clone: The DNA ends 3 residues before the CDR3 does, and the rest of the CDR3 is filled in from the germline J gene. The chain uses TRBV12-3 or TRBV12-4 and TRBJ1-5; D possibly corresponds to TRBD1 (6 bases). V was clipped by 1 base and J by 2 bases, with 9 bases between them. The CDR3 extends over 15 amino acids. CDR3 loop: CASSLGGRGNQPQHF. The part of the CDR3 DNA that was read is TGTGCCAGCAGTTTAGGGGGGCGCGGCAATCAGCCC.

Turning to this clone: The read terminates 3 residues before the CDR3 end, so the remaining end is supplied by the germline J gene. The chain is built from TRBV29-1 and TRBJ1-1; TRBD1 agrees at 8 bases. After removal of 5 bases from V and 0 bases from J, the junction contained 2 bases not matched to a gene. Per germline, CDR1 SQVTM and CDR2 ANQGSEA. This CDR3 comprises 13 residues. Incomplete CDR3 DNA: TGCAGCGTTAGGACAGGGCTGAACACTGAA. It encodes CSVRTGLNTE. The whole CDR3 protein is CSVRTGLNTEAFF.

About this clone: The CDR3 extends 3 residues past the end of the read, so its final part is completed from the germline J gene. The V gene is TRBV24-1, the J gene TRBJ1-6; D gene uncertain. Germline V gene data show CDR1 as KGHDR and CDR2 as SFDVKD. The CDR3 consists of 14 residues. Trimming left V 4 bases short and J 5 bases short, with 8 bases between. The CDR3 sequence: CATSETRNNSPLHF. CDR3 bases read: TGTGCCACCAGTGAGACACGTAATAATTCACCC.

As for this clone: Coverage ceases 3 residues before the CDR3 finishes, and the germline J gene fills in the end. Other DNA sequences from this sample encode an identical CDR3 as well. The J gene is TRBJ2-3, the V gene TRBV7-9; D may be TRBD2 (6 bases). The CDR3 has 15 amino acids. Germline V gene sequence: CDR1 SEHNR, CDR2 FQNEAQ (reference sequence). V was shortened by 3 bases and J by 2 bases, with 12 bases between the two germline ends. The CDR3: CASSLGGGPTDTQYF. The CDR3 bases that were read are TGTGCCAGCAGCTTGGGGGGAGGACCCACAGATACG. The whole variable domain, remainder taken from reference TRBV7-9 and TRBJ2-3, is DTGVSQNPRHKITKRGQNVTFRCDPISEHNRLYWYRQTLGQGPEFLTYFQNEAQLEKSRLLSDRFSAERPKGSFSTLEIQRTEQGDSAMYLCASSLGGGPTDTQYFGPGTRLTVL.

Incomplete CDR3 DNA: TGCGCCAGCAGCTTGGGTGGGGACAGGATAAATGAAAAA. Translation: CASSLGGDRINEK. The entire CDR3 sequence reads CASSLGGDRINEKLFF. The J gene is TRBJ1-4, the V gene TRBV5-1; 8 bases map to TRBD1. The read is 3 residues too short to cover the CDR3 end, so that end is filled in from the germline J gene. Germline V gene sequence: CDR1 SGHRS, CDR2 YFSETQ. J was trimmed by 5 bases and V by 0 bases; bases with no gene match: 6. The CDR3 sequence is 16 residues long.

Notes on this clone: The read ends 3 residues before the CDR3 terminus; that terminus is restored from the germline J gene. The chain is built from TRBV5-6 and TRBJ2-2; D possibly corresponds to TRBD1 (5 bases). This CDR3 comprises 13 residues. The germline V gene encodes CDR1 SGHDT and CDR2 YYEEEE. The CDR3 bases that were read are TGTGCCAGCAGCCTCCTAGGGGATGAAAAG. This gives the protein CASSLLGDEK. The whole CDR3 reads CASSLLGDEKLFF.

The CDR3 here is CASSLDRASEKLFF. CDR3 DNA, as far as it was read: TGTGCCAGCAGCCTTGACAGGGCTAGTGAAAAA. This chain uses TRBV11-2 with TRBJ1-4; 7 bases are a match to TRBD1. The observed sequence ends 3 residues before the CDR3 terminus, with the missing tail filled in from the germline J gene. Trimming at V came to 5 bases and at J to 7 bases, leaving 7 bases not matched to a gene. This CDR3 is built from 14 residues. From germline, CDR1 is SGHAT and CDR2 FQNNGV.

For this clone: Coverage ceases 3 residues before the CDR3 finishes, and the germline J gene fills in the end. V gene TRBV19 combines with J gene TRBJ2-3, with D possibly being TRBD1 (5 bases). This CDR3 spans 14 amino acids. CDR1 is LNHDA, CDR2 SQIVND, per germline (reference sequence). The DNA read from the CDR3 is TGTGCCAGTGACAGTTCTTATAGCAATCAGCCG. Translation: CASDSSYSNQP. The CDR3 in its entirety is CASDSSYSNQPQYF.

A word on this clone: The read terminates 3 residues ahead of where the CDR3 ends, so the germline J gene completes it. The chain combines TRBV7-2 with TRBJ1-1; tentatively, D is TRBD1 (5 bases). Germline V gene sequence: CDR1 SGHTA, CDR2 FQGNSA. The length of the CDR3 is 14 residues. V was pared by 1 base and J by 6 bases, with 12 bases between. Incomplete CDR3 DNA: TGTGCCAGCAGCTTAGGTCCGGGGGTAGCTGAA. Amino acids: CASSLGPGVAE. The entire CDR3 is CASSLGPGVAEAFF.

Remarks on this clone: The read terminates 3 residues ahead of where the CDR3 ends, so the germline J gene completes it. The V and J genes are TRBV7-6 and TRBJ1-2; D unclear. The CDR3 is made up of 13 amino acids. The germline CDR1 and CDR2 sequences are SGHVS and FNYEAQ. The V gene lost 3 bases and the J gene lost 6 bases, with 11 bases spanning the gap. The CDR3 DNA, read in part, is TGTGCCAGCAGCTTGTCAGGAGCAGATGGC. Translated, it gives CASSLSGADG. The CDR3 as a whole reads CASSLSGADGYTF. The full variable domain, its missing parts supplied by reference TRBV7-6 and TRBJ1-2, is GAGVSQSPRYKVTKRGQDVALRCDPISGHVSLYWYRQALGQGPEFLTYFNYEAQQDKSGLPNDRFSAERPEGSISTLTIQRTEQRDSAMYRCASSLSGADGYTFGSGTRLTVV.

A word on this clone: Coverage ceases 3 residues before the CDR3 finishes, and the germline J gene fills in the end. V is TRBV4-2 and J is TRBJ2-7; possible D gene TRBD2, 5 bases. Germline V gene sequence: CDR1 LGHNA, CDR2 YNFKEQ. This CDR3 has 16 residues. Trimming removed 0 bases from V and 0 bases from J, with 12 bases in between. Partial CDR3 DNA: TGTGCCAGCAGCCAAGATCCGGTTAGCGCCTCCTACGAG. It yields the protein CASSQDPVSASYE. The whole CDR3 region reads CASSQDPVSASYEQYF.

The sequenced CDR3 bases are TGCAGCGTTGAACGGGAGGGGGACCTTAACTATGGC. This gives the protein CSVEREGDLNYG. The full CDR3 protein is CSVEREGDLNYGYTF. V and J are TRBV29-1 and TRBJ1-2, with a possible D match to TRBD1 (6 bases). The read terminates 3 residues before the CDR3 end, so the remaining end is supplied by the germline J gene. The CDR3 contains 15 residues. The germline V and J ends were trimmed by 2 bases and 1 base, with 14 bases remaining between them. Germline values: CDR1 SQVTM, CDR2 ANQGSEA.

Notes on this clone: The DNA ends 3 residues before the CDR3 does, and the rest of the CDR3 is filled in from the germline J gene. V and J are TRBV5-1 and TRBJ1-2; 9 positions match TRBD1. Germline V gene data show CDR1 as SGHRS and CDR2 as YFSETQ. The V segment lost 4 bases and the J segment 4 bases; nucleotides outside the gene matches: 8. This CDR3 has 15 amino acids. The part of the CDR3 DNA that was read is TGCGCCAGCAGCCTCGGGACAGGGCCAGGCTATGGC. Translated: CASSLGTGPGYG. The complete CDR3 reads CASSLGTGPGYGYTF.